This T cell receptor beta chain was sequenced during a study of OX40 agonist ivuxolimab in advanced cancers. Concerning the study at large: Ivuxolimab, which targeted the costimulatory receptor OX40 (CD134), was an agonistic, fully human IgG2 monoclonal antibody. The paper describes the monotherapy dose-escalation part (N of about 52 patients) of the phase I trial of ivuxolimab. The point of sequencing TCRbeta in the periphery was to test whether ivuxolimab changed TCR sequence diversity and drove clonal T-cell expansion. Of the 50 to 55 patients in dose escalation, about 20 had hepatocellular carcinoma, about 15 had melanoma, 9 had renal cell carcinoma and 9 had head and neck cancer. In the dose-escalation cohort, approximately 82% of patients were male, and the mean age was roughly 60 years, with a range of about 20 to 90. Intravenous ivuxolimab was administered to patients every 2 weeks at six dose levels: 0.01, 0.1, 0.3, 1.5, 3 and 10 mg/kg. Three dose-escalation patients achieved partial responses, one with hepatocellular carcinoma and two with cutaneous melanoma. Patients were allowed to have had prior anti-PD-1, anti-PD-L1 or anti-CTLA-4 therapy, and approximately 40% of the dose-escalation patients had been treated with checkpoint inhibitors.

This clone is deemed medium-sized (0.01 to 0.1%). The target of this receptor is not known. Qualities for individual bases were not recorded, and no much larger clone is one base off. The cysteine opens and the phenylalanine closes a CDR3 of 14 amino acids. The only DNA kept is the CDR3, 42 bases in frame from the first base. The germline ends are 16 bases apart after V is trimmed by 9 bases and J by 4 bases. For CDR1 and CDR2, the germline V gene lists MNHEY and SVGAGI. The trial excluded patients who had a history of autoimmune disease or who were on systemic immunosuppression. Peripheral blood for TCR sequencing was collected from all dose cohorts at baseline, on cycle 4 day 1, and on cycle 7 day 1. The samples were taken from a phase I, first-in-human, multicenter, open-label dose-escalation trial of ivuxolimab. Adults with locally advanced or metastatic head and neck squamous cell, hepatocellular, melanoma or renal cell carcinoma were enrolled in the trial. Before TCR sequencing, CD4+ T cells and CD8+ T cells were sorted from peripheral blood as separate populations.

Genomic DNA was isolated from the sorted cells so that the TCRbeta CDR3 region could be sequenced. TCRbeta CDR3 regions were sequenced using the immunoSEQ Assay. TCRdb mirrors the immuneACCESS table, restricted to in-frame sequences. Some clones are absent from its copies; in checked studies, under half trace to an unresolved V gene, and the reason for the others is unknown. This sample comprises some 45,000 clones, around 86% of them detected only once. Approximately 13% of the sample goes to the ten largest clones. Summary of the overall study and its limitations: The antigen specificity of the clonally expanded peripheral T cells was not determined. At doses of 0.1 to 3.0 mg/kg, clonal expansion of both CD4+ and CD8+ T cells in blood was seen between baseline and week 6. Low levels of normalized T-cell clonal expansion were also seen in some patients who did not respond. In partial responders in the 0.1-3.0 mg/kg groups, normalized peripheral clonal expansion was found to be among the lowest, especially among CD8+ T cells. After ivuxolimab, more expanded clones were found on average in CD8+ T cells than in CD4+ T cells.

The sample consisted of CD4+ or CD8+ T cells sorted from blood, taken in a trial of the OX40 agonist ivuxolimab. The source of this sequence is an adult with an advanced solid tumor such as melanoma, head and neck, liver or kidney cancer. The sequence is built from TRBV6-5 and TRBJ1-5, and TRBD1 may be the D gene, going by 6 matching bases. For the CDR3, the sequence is CASGGDTENQPQHF. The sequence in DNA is TGTGCCAGTGGGGGCGACACGGAGAATCAGCCCCAGCATTTT.